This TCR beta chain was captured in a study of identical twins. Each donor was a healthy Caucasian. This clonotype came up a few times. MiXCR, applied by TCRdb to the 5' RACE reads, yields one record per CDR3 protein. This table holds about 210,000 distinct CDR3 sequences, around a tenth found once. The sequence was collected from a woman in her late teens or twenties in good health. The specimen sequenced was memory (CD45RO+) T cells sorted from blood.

CDR3 coding DNA: TGTGCCAGCAGTTTTGGGCCATCCAATGAGCAGTTCTTC. It yields the protein CASSFGPSNEQFF. The chain is built from TRBV12-3 or TRBV12-4 and TRBJ2-1; unclear D gene. The CDR3 extends over 13 amino acids. Trimming pared 3 bases from V and 6 bases from J, leaving 9 bases between.